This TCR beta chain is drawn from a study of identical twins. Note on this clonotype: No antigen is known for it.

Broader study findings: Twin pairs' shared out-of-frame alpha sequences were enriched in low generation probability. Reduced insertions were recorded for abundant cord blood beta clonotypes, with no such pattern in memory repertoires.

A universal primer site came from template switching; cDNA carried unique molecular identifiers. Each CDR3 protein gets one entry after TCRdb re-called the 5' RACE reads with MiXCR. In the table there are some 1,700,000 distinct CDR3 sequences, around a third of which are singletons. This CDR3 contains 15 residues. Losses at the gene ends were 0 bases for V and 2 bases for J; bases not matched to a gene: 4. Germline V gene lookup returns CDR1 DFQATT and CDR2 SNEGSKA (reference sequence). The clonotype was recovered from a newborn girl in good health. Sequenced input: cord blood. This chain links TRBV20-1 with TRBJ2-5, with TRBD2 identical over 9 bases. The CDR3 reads CSARDYSGGQETQYF. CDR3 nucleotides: TGCAGTGCTAGAGACTATAGCGGGGGACAAGAGACCCAGTACTTC.